This T cell receptor (beta chain) was documented in a study of blood T cell repertoires in COVID-19. Study-level information: T cells, B-cell-depleted T cells, or PBMCs provided the cDNA or gDNA that served as material.

Trimming cost V 4 bases and J 2 bases, with 12 bases left between them. The CDR3 sequence is 15 residues long. The V gene's germline CDR1 is LNHDA and CDR2 SQIVND (reference sequence). In the study's own analysis: Amplification with reference gene primers provided the estimates of nucleated cell counts. This table comes from immunoSEQ multiplex PCR, and its TCRdb copy is limited to in-frame clones, with some not included. The V and J calls and clone size were taken over from that table, and D and trimming were inferred from the DNA. The sample has under 75,000 clones, 85% to 90% seen once; the top ten hold around 18%.

This receptor was taken from a woman of 80 years or more with active COVID-19. Sequenced material: peripheral blood. The chain uses TRBV19 and TRBJ1-5, with D possibly matching TRBD1 (5 bases). DNA for the CDR3: TGTGCCAGTAGTAGGGGCCCGGCGGGCAATCAGCCCCAGCATTTT. It translates to CASSRGPAGNQPQHF.